Each of the 29 T cell receptor beta chains below was sequenced from the same sample in a study of blood T cell repertoires in COVID-19. Libraries were prepared by immunoSEQ multiplex PCR; TCRdb keeps only in-frame clonotypes and omits some of them. The sample holds roughly 90,000 clones, 80% to 85% seen once. Sequenced material: peripheral blood. The receptor source for this set is a woman aged 80 or older with active or convalescent COVID-19.

The chain employs TRBV19 and TRBJ2-1, with a possible D match to TRBD2 (6 bases). The CDR3 extends over 15 amino acids. V lost 6 bases, J lost 10 bases, and 22 bases lay in between. The germline CDR1 and CDR2 sequences are LNHDA and SQIVND (reference sequence). The CDR3 DNA reads as TGTGCCAGTAGCACCGGGACGGGGGTAGGAGGCGAGCAGTTCTTC. This gives the protein CASSTGTGVGGEQFF.

This chain connects TRBV7-9 to TRBJ2-1; the match to TRBD2 covers 14 bases. The CDR3 contains 15 residues. Germline V gene sequence: CDR1 SEHNR, CDR2 FQNEAQ (reference sequence). V lost 2 bases and J lost 9; bases outside the gene matches: 3. Here the CDR3 reads CASSLRLAGGGEQFF. The CDR3 nucleotides are TGTGCCAGCAGCTTACGACTAGCGGGAGGGGGTGAGCAGTTCTTC.

The chain carries TRBV6-5 and TRBJ2-5; 8 nucleotides match TRBD1. This CDR3 has 14 amino acids. With 4 bases clipped from V and 4 bases from J, the junction kept 5 bases outside the gene matches. Germline V lookup: CDR1 MNHEY, CDR2 SVGAGI. The CDR3 region is CASSSTTGGETQYF. The CDR3 DNA reads TGTGCCAGCAGTTCTACTACAGGGGGAGAGACCCAGTACTTC.

V and J are TRBV27 and TRBJ2-5; D not resolved. The CDR3 sequence is 14 residues long. Looked up from germline, CDR1 is MNHEY and CDR2 is SMNVEV (reference sequence). The V end was cut by 3 bases, the J end by 6 bases, with 14 bases between. Written as DNA, the CDR3 is TGTGCCAGCAGTTTTACAGACGATCTAAAGACCCAGTACTTC. Protein: CASSFTDDLKTQYF.

This clone was picked up one time. The CDR3 spells CASRAPSAGTDTQYF. In nucleotides, the CDR3 is TGTGCCAGCAGGGCCCCCAGCGCTGGCACAGATACGCAGTATTTT. The V gene is TRBV7-9, the J gene TRBJ2-3; D not resolved. V lost 6 bases and J 1 base, leaving 14 bases between the germline ends. Germline V gives CDR1 SEHNR, CDR2 FQNEAQ (reference sequence). The CDR3 covers 15 residues. Variable domain in full (rest from reference TRBV7-9 and TRBJ2-3): DTGVSQNPRHKITKRGQNVTFRCDPISEHNRLYWYRQTLGQGPEFLTYFQNEAQLEKSRLLSDRFSAERPKGSFSTLEIQRTEQGDSAMYLCASRAPSAGTDTQYFGPGTRLTVL.

This clone was counted only a few times. This chain uses TRBV29-1 with TRBJ1-2, with 8 bases fitting TRBD1. This CDR3 is built from 14 residues. V was pared by 1 base and J by 2 bases, with 3 bases of the junction left unmatched. Germline V gene sequence: CDR1 SQVTM, CDR2 ANQGSEA. The CDR3 protein is CSVEGGQANYGYTF. CDR3 bases: TGCAGCGTTGAAGGGGGACAGGCGAACTATGGCTACACCTTC.

The chain carries TRBV2 and TRBJ1-5; TRBD1 aligns across 11 bases. The CDR3 runs to 15 residues. V dropped 2 bases and J dropped 6; count of bases not matched to a gene: 3. Germline V CDR1 and CDR2: SNHLY, FYNNEI. The DNA for the CDR3 is TGTGCCAGCAGTGAAAGGGGGACAGGGGGTCAGCCCCAGCATTTT. It yields the protein CASSERGTGGQPQHF.

The CDR3 loop reads CASSVGRLHQPQHF. CDR3 in DNA: TGTGCCAGCAGCGTAGGCAGGTTGCATCAGCCCCAGCATTTT. The chain employs TRBV9 and TRBJ1-5; D call uncertain. CDR1 and CDR2 (germline): SGDLS, YYNGEE. This CDR3 is built from 14 residues. The V end was cut by 0 bases, the J end by 5 bases, with 9 bases between.

The chain is built from TRBV30 and TRBJ2-7; the D is unclear. V shed 2 bases and J shed 4 bases, with 12 bases lying between them. The CDR3 is 13 amino acids. CDR1 is GTSNPN, CDR2 SVGIG, per germline (reference sequence). CDR3 DNA: TGTGCCTGGAGTACCCAACCAGGTTACGAGCAGTACTTC. It encodes CAWSTQPGYEQYF.

This chain joins TRBV27 and TRBJ1-2, with a possible D match to TRBD1 (5 bases). V was clipped by 5 bases and J by 8 bases, with 15 bases between them. Germline V gene sequence: CDR1 MNHEY, CDR2 SMNVEV (reference sequence). The CDR3 has 13 residues. CDR3 protein: CASSPRQSVGYTF. DNA of the CDR3: TGTGCCAGCAGTCCAAGACAGTCGGTGGGCTACACCTTC.

J is TRBJ2-7 and V is TRBV18; tentatively, D is TRBD2 (5 bases). V was clipped by 3 bases and J by 6 bases, with 18 bases between them. In germline, CDR1 is KGHSH, CDR2 LQKENI. The CDR3 totals 15 residues. The CDR3 loop is CASSPTGIYSSEQYF. For the CDR3, the DNA is TGTGCCAGCTCACCCACCGGGATCTACTCCAGCGAGCAGTACTTC.

The chain recombines TRBV30 with TRBJ1-5; 7 positions agree with TRBD1. Germline V lookup: CDR1 GTSNPN, CDR2 SVGIG (reference sequence). The CDR3 is 15 amino acids. The J segment lost 0 bases and the V segment lost 3 bases, leaving 5 bases of the junction unmatched. CDR3 residues: CAWSRQGYSNQPQHF. The DNA of the CDR3 is TGTGCCTGGAGCAGACAGGGCTATAGCAATCAGCCCCAGCATTTT. Full variable domain (rest looked up from reference TRBV30 and TRBJ1-5): SQTIHQWPATLVQPVGSPLSLECTVEGTSNPNLYWYRQAAGRGLQLLFYSVGIGQISSEVPQNLSASRPQDRQFILSSKKLLLSDSGFYLCAWSRQGYSNQPQHFGDGTRLSIL.

This clone has more than one count but fewer than ten. The rearrangement joins TRBV27 to TRBJ1-2; D possibly corresponds to TRBD1 (5 bases). Trimming cost V 5 bases and J 4 bases, with 17 bases left between them. CDR1 is MNHEY, CDR2 SMNVEV, per germline (reference sequence). This CDR3 is 15 amino acids long. The CDR3, as DNA: TGTGCCAGCAGTGCTAACGGACACCACATCTATGGCTACACCTTC. Amino acids: CASSANGHHIYGYTF.

V and J are TRBV13 and TRBJ1-2; D not certain. V was clipped by 0 bases and J by 7 bases, with 9 bases between them. The CDR3 covers 13 residues. The germline CDR1 and CDR2 sequences are PRHDT and FYEKMQ (reference sequence). Written as DNA, the CDR3 is TGTGCCAGCAGCTTAGGAGCCCTTTCTGGCTACACCTTC. Amino acid sequence: CASSLGALSGYTF.

The chain couples TRBV11-2 to TRBJ2-7; D perhaps matches TRBD2 (6 bases). V lost 6 bases and J 2 bases, leaving 17 bases between the germline ends. The germline gives CDR1 SGHAT, CDR2 FQNNGV. CDR3 length: 15 amino acids. CDR3 protein: CASSWGVAETYEQYF. The CDR3 DNA sequence: TGTGCCAGCAGTTGGGGTGTAGCGGAGACCTACGAGCAGTACTTC.

V and J are TRBV6-1 and TRBJ1-2; TRBD1 aligns across 9 bases. CDR1 is MNHNS, CDR2 SASEGT, per germline. The CDR3 runs to 17 residues. V was pared by 4 bases and J by 1 base, with 10 bases of the junction left unmatched. The CDR3 DNA sequence: TGTGCCAGCAGTGCTGCCGGGACAGGGACCTTTAACTATGGCTACACCTTC. Translating gives CASSAAGTGTFNYGYTF.

CDR3 DNA sequence: TGTGCCAGCAGCGTAGAAGGCGGGGGTACAGATACGCAGTATTTT. It specifies CASSVEGGGTDTQYF. The V gene is TRBV9, the J gene TRBJ2-3, with 7 positions matching TRBD2. V lost 0 bases to trimming and J lost 3 bases; unmatched junction nucleotides: 4. Germline loops: CDR1 SGDLS, CDR2 YYNGEE. CDR3 size: 15 residues.

The chain couples TRBV3-1 (or the pseudogene TRBV3-2) to TRBJ2-1; 14 nucleotides align to TRBD2. Germline V gene sequence: CDR1 LGHDT, CDR2 YNNKEL (reference sequence). The trim removed 2 bases at V and 12 bases at J, leaving 6 bases unmatched. The CDR3 contains 15 residues. CDR3 DNA: TGTGCCAGCAGCCAACCGACTAGCGGGGGGGCTGGGCAGTTCTTC. It yields the protein CASSQPTSGGAGQFF.

The chain carries TRBV30 and TRBJ1-3; D ambiguous. This CDR3 has 13 amino acids. V lost 2 bases and J 2 bases, leaving 7 bases between the germline ends. Germline V gene data show CDR1 as GTSNPN and CDR2 as SVGIG (reference sequence). In DNA form, the CDR3 reads TGTGCCTGGAGTCGAGTAACTGGAAACACCATATATTTT. It codes for CAWSRVTGNTIYF.

The chain recombines TRBV2 with TRBJ1-1, with TRBD1 as a possible D gene (6 bases). Trimming removed 7 bases at V and 4 bases at J, with 13 bases between. The CDR3 consists of 13 residues. Per the germline V gene, CDR1 is SNHLY and CDR2 is FYNNEI. The CDR3 DNA follows: TGTGCCAGCAATTACAGGGCGGGCACTGAAGCTTTCTTT. Its protein product is CASNYRAGTEAFF.

The gene calls are TRBV24-1 and TRBJ2-4, with D possibly TRBD1 on 5 matching bases. Trimming left V 10 bases short and J 5 bases short, with 11 bases between. The CDR3 sequence is 12 residues long. Germline V gene sequence: CDR1 KGHDR, CDR2 SFDVKD. The CDR3 loop is CATRGPQNIQYF. The DNA for the CDR3 is TGTGCCACTAGGGGTCCACAAAACATTCAGTACTTC.

This clone was counted between two and nine times. The rearrangement joins TRBV3-1 (or the pseudogene TRBV3-2) to TRBJ2-1, with D possibly being TRBD1 (5 bases). The CDR3 is 13 residues long. In germline, CDR1 is LGHDT, CDR2 YNNKEL (reference sequence). Trimming removed 2 bases from V and 5 bases from J, with 7 bases in between. CDR3 coding DNA: TGTGCCAGCAGCCAATCGACAGACAATGAGCAGTTCTTC. Its protein is CASSQSTDNEQFF.

This chain uses TRBV4-1 with TRBJ2-5; TRBD2 matches 10 bases. CDR1 MGHRA and CDR2 YSYEKL come from the germline V gene. The CDR3 is made up of 18 amino acids. Trimming at V came to 0 bases and at J to 1 base, leaving 8 bases not matched to a gene. CDR3 nucleotide sequence: TGCGCCAGCAGCCAAGAATCGGGACTAGCGACTATCCAAGAGACCCAGTACTTC. Its translation is CASSQESGLATIQETQYF.

This clone has only a few counts. This rearrangement joins TRBV7-2 to TRBJ2-7; 7 bases match TRBD1. V lost 4 bases and J lost 5; bases outside the gene matches: 5. The CDR3 sequence is 13 residues long. Germline V gene lookup returns CDR1 SGHTA and CDR2 FQGNSA. CDR3 nucleotides: TGTGCCAGCAGCTCCGGGACAGCGAACGAGCAGTACTTC. It yields the protein CASSSGTANEQYF.

V is TRBV5-1 and J is TRBJ2-3, with 7 bases identical to TRBD1. Looked up from germline, CDR1 is SGHRS and CDR2 is YFSETQ. This CDR3 spans 16 amino acids. Trimming removed 3 bases from V and 2 bases from J; junction bases left unmatched: 9. The CDR3 here is CASSSPPGQTTDTQYF. CDR3 in DNA: TGCGCCAGCAGCTCACCTCCGGGACAGACCACAGATACGCAGTATTTT.

The chain uses TRBV25-1 and TRBJ2-1, with TRBD1 matching 9 bases. The junction had 3 bases not matched to a gene; V was cut back by 5 bases and J by 1 base. Germline assignment: CDR1 MGHDK and CDR2 SYGVNS. The CDR3 is 15 residues long. CDR3 coding DNA: TGTGCCAGCAGTTACGGACAGGGGTCCTACAATGAGCAGTTCTTC. Translating it yields CASSYGQGSYNEQFF.

This chain uses TRBV11-2 with TRBJ1-6, with 9 bases matching TRBD1. The ends lost 1 base at V and 7 bases at J; junction bases unmatched: 2. The CDR3 length is 15 residues. Looked up from germline, CDR1 is SGHAT and CDR2 is FQNNGV. CDR3 loop: CASSLGGTGNSPLHF. Here the CDR3 DNA reads TGTGCCAGCAGCTTAGGCGGGACAGGGAATTCACCCCTCCACTTT.

The chain recombines TRBV7-2 with TRBJ2-1; TRBD2 matches at 12 bases. CDR1 is SGHTA and CDR2 is FQGNSA in the germline V gene. This CDR3 is built from 18 residues. After removal of 5 bases from V and 0 bases from J, the junction contained 8 bases not matched to a gene. The CDR3 coding sequence is TGTGCCAGCAGCCGGGGAGGACTAGCGGGATACTCCTACAATGAGCAGTTCTTC. Amino acid sequence: CASSRGGLAGYSYNEQFF.

In its sample, this clone ranks as medium-sized. The rearrangement links TRBV12-2 to TRBJ2-7; whether TRBD1, the table's D call, matches the DNA was not checked. TRBV12-2 is a known pseudogene. The CDR3 is 19 residues long. The CDR3 DNA follows: TGTGCAAGTCGCTTTCCTCCCCCGTGGACAGGGGGTTTCTCCTACGAGCAGTACTTC. This codes for CASRFPPPWTGGFSYEQYF.